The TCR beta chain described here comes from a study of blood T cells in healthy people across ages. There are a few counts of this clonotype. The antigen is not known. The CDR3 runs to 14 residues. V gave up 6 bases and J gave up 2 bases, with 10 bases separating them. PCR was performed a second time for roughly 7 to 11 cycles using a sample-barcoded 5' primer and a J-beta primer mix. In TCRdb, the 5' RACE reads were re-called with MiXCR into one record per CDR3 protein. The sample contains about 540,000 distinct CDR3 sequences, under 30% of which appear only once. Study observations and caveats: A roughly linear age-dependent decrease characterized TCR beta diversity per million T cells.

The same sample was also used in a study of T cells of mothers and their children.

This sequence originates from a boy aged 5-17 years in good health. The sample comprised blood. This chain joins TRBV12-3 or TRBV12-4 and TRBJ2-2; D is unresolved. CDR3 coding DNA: TGTGCCAGCAGCCCAGAATACAACACCGGGGAGCTGTTTTTT. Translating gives CASSPEYNTGELFF.